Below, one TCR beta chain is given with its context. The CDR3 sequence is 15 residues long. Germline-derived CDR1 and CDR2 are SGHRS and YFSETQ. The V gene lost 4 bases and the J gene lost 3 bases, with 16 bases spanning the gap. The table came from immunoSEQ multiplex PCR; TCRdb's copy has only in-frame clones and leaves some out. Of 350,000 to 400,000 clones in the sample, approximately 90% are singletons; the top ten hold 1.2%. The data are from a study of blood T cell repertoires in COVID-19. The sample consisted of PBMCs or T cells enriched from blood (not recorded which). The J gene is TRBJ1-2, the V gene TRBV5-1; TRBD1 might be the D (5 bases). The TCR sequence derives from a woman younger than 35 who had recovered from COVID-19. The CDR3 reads CASSMRTGLDYGYTF. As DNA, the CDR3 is TGCGCCAGCAGCATGAGAACGGGACTGGACTATGGCTACACCTTC.